Shown below are 2 T cell receptor beta chains from a single sample sequenced in a study of cytomegalovirus exposure and HLA in healthy donors. 13 Jbeta primers and 60 Vbeta primers were used for the PCR. The repertoire was sequenced with immunoSEQ multiplex PCR; TCRdb's copy has only in-frame clones and lacks some. Seen here are fewer than 85,000 clones, 78% observed once, and the top ten hold 3% to 4%. Sequences were obtained from PBMCs. Receptor source: a middle-aged man in good health and CMV-seronegative.

Only a few counts were recorded for this clone. The chain couples TRBV6-6 to TRBJ1-5; D not resolved. This CDR3 has 13 amino acids. V lost 2 bases and J lost 0, with 2 bases in between. Germline values: CDR1 MNHNY, CDR2 SVGAGI (reference sequence). CDR3 coding DNA: TGTGCCAGCAGTTACCATAGCAATCAGCCCCAGCATTTT. Amino acid sequence: CASSYHSNQPQHF.

V and J are TRBV10-3 and TRBJ1-5; unclear D gene. Germline-derived CDR1 and CDR2 are ENHRY and SYGVKD. This CDR3 spans 14 amino acids. V lost 0 bases and J lost 2, with 5 bases in between. CDR3 loop: CAISESEGNQPQHF. DNA for the CDR3: TGTGCCATCAGTGAGTCGGAGGGCAATCAGCCCCAGCATTTT.